These 30 T cell receptor beta chains share one sample of origin, sequenced in a study of T cell repertoires in cytomegalovirus infection. TCRdb re-derived calls from the reads in MiXCR, one entry per CDR3 protein. The table shows approximately 590,000 distinct CDR3 sequences, with under 45% occurring only once. These receptors are not linked to any known antigen. The sample in question was cultured PBMCs, obtained from culture after CMV antigen stimulation. These receptors were taken from a human donor in good health (CMV status not recorded). Some clones in this sample may be carry-over from other donors' samples.

The chain's CDR3 is CASSQGGTLHF. In nucleotides, the CDR3 is TGTGCCAGCAGCCAAGGGGGAACCCTCCACTTT. V usage is TRBV14 and J usage is TRBJ1-6; D gene uncertain. Germline V lookup: CDR1 SGHDN, CDR2 FVKESK. CDR3 length: 11 residues. V lost 1 base to trimming and J lost 14 bases, with 6 bases between them. The full variable domain, in which reference TRBV14 and TRBJ1-6 provide the parts outside the CDR3, is EAGVTQFPSHSVIEKGQTVTLRCDPISGHDNLYWYRRVMGKEIKFLLHFVKESKQDESGMPNNRFLAERTGGTYSTLKVQPAELEDSGVYFCASSQGGTLHFGNGTRLTVT.

V gene TRBV5-4 combines with J gene TRBJ2-5; weak D call: TRBD1 (6 bases). CDR3 length: 12 residues. Germline CDR1 and CDR2: SGHNT and YYREEE (reference sequence). The germline V and J ends were trimmed by 9 bases and 6 bases, with 15 bases remaining between them. The CDR3 sequence is CAIQGPVKTQYF. The CDR3 DNA reads as TGTGCCATCCAGGGGCCAGTGAAGACCCAGTACTTC.

The J gene is TRBJ2-7, the V gene TRBV15; D remains unclear. Trimming removed 1 base from V and 0 bases from J, with 7 bases in between. The CDR3 length is 14 residues. Germline V gene lookup returns CDR1 LNHNV and CDR2 YYDKDF (reference sequence). The CDR3 bases are TGTGCCACCAGCAGAGCTGGGGTCTCCTACGAGCAGTACTTC. This sequence encodes CATSRAGVSYEQYF.

Worth noting for this clonotype: A junction end diverges from the germline sequence, so it may reflect a read error. V and J are TRBV27 and TRBJ2-5, with TRBD1 as a possible D gene (6 bases). The CDR3 loop spans 15 amino acids. The V gene's germline CDR1 is MNHEY and CDR2 SMNVEV (reference sequence). In DNA form, the CDR3 reads TGTGCCAGCAGTTTAGGGGGCTTGACGCAAGGGACCCAGTACTTC. Translation gives CASSLGGLTQGTQYF.

The chain links TRBV12-5 to TRBJ2-2; 7 bases agree with TRBD2. Germline CDR1 and CDR2: LGHNT and FRNRAP. This CDR3 has 14 amino acids. V lost 4 bases to trimming and J lost 5 bases; unmatched junction nucleotides: 4. CDR3 in DNA: TGTGCTAGTGGTTCTAGCGGCCTAACCGGGGAGCTGTTTTTT. Translation: CASGSSGLTGELFF.

Only a few counts were recorded for this clonotype. The V and J genes are TRBV5-1 and TRBJ2-5; TRBD2 agrees at 7 bases. From germline, CDR1 is SGHRS and CDR2 YFSETQ. The length of the CDR3 is 14 residues. V trimming: 4 bases; J trimming: 5 bases; junction bases outside the gene matches: 8. The CDR3 region is CASSPGLGGETQYF. For the CDR3, the DNA is TGCGCCAGCAGCCCCGGACTAGGTGGGGAGACCCAGTACTTC.

This clonotype appeared many times. The chain joins TRBV7-9 to TRBJ1-6; TRBD1 aligns across 9 bases. The V and J ends lost 4 bases and 6 bases, in that order; junction bases with no gene match: 4. CDR1 and CDR2 (germline): SEHNR, FQNEAQ (reference sequence). The CDR3 spans 15 residues. CDR3 nucleotides: TGTGCCAGCAGCTCCCCGGGACAGGGTAATTCACCCCTCCACTTT. Its protein is CASSSPGQGNSPLHF.

This rearrangement joins TRBV20-1 to TRBJ2-5; 8 bases agree with TRBD2. After removal of 6 bases from V and 5 bases from J, the junction contained 14 bases not matched to a gene. CDR3 size: 15 residues. The germline V gene encodes CDR1 DFQATT and CDR2 SNEGSKA (reference sequence). The CDR3 sequence is CSADKREGSWETQYF. CDR3 nucleotides: TGCAGTGCGGATAAACGGGAGGGGAGTTGGGAGACCCAGTACTTC.

The CDR3: CSARAGFPEAFF. As DNA, the CDR3 is TGCAGTGCTAGAGCGGGGTTCCCTGAAGCTTTCTTT. This chain uses TRBV20-1 with TRBJ1-1, with no clear D. CDR1 and CDR2 from the germline V gene are DFQATT and SNEGSKA (reference sequence). V lost 1 base and J 6 bases, leaving 9 bases between the germline ends. The CDR3 loop spans 12 amino acids.

The genes are TRBV5-1 and TRBJ2-7; the D gene is possibly TRBD1 (5 bases). Germline values: CDR1 SGHRS, CDR2 YFSETQ. Trimming pared 4 bases from V and 0 bases from J, leaving 11 bases between. The CDR3 is 14 residues long. The CDR3 coding sequence is TGCGCCAGCAGCCTGACAGTGACCTCCTACGAGCAGTACTTC. Its protein is CASSLTVTSYEQYF.

The J gene is TRBJ2-2, the V gene TRBV5-4; no firm D call. The V and J ends lost 1 base and 6 bases respectively, with 4 bases between them. The germline V gene has CDR1 SGHNT and CDR2 YYREEE (reference sequence). The CDR3 has 12 amino acids. The CDR3 DNA sequence: TGTGCCAGCAGCTTGACTGCCGGGGAGCTGTTTTTT. Protein sequence: CASSLTAGELFF. Supplemented by reference TRBV5-4 and TRBJ2-2, the full variable domain reads ETGVTQSPTHLIKTRGQQVTLRCSSQSGHNTVSWYQQALGQGPQFIFQYYREEENGRGNFPPRFSGLQFPNYSSELNVNALELDDSALYLCASSLTAGELFFGEGSRLTVL.

This clonotype came up a few times. This chain links TRBV6-6 with TRBJ1-2; no reliable D call. CDR3 length: 14 residues. The germline CDR1 and CDR2 sequences are MNHNY and SVGAGI (reference sequence). V was shortened by 7 bases and J by 3 bases, with 15 bases between the two germline ends. For the CDR3, the DNA is TGTGCCAGCACTCCGGAAGGGTACGACTATGGCTACACCTTC. Amino acids: CASTPEGYDYGYTF.

The rearrangement uses TRBV6-5 and TRBJ2-7; perhaps TRBD1 as D (6 bases). The CDR3 is 15 residues long. Trimming took 5 bases from V and 3 from J, leaving 17 bases between them. Germline-derived CDR1 and CDR2 are MNHEY and SVGAGI. The CDR3, as DNA: TGTGCCAGCAGTGATCGTCGGTCAGGGGTCTACGAGCAGTACTTC. Translated, it gives CASSDRRSGVYEQYF.

This clonotype was seen a few times. V and J are TRBV7-7 and TRBJ2-1; 11 nucleotides agree with TRBD1. V lost 3 bases, J lost 10 bases, and 5 bases stayed unmatched. The CDR3 is made up of 14 amino acids. Germline V gene lookup returns CDR1 SSHAT and CDR2 FNYEAQ (reference sequence). The CDR3 spells CASSFLGTGGEQFF. CDR3 nucleotides: TGTGCCAGCAGCTTCCTCGGGACAGGGGGAGAGCAGTTCTTC.

The chain recombines TRBV27 with TRBJ1-1; D uncertain. CDR1 is MNHEY and CDR2 is SMNVEV in the germline V gene (reference sequence). V was cut by 3 bases and J by 3 bases, with 8 bases left in between. The CDR3 loop spans 13 amino acids. CDR3 in amino acids: CASSFRFHTEAFF. The CDR3 region has the DNA TGTGCCAGCAGTTTCAGGTTCCACACTGAAGCTTTCTTT.

The V gene is TRBV5-1, the J gene TRBJ1-4; D is undetermined. CDR1 SGHRS and CDR2 YFSETQ come from the germline V gene. The CDR3 is 14 residues long. V was clipped by 2 bases and J by 0 bases, with 5 bases between them. The CDR3 here is CASSFTATNEKLFF. The CDR3 coding sequence is TGCGCCAGCAGCTTTACTGCAACTAATGAAAAACTGTTTTTT.

This clonotype showed up many times. The chain recombines TRBV7-8 with TRBJ1-2; D possibly corresponds to TRBD1 (5 bases). V was clipped by 0 bases and J by 3 bases, with 11 bases between them. The CDR3 is made up of 15 amino acids. CDR1 is SGHVS and CDR2 is FQNEAQ in the germline V gene. The CDR3 reads CASSLAGRQYYGYTF. The CDR3 nucleotides are TGTGCCAGCAGCTTAGCCGGGCGACAGTACTATGGCTACACCTTC.

This clonotype was found a few times. This chain joins TRBV10-3 and TRBJ1-1; a possible D gene is TRBD1 (6 bases). The length of the CDR3 is 14 residues. Deletions cut 2 bases from V and 3 bases from J, with 10 bases between. Per germline, CDR1 ENHRY and CDR2 SYGVKD. The CDR3 protein is CAISETGMDTEAFF. The CDR3 DNA follows: TGTGCCATCAGTGAGACAGGGATGGACACTGAAGCTTTCTTT.

This clonotype has ten or more counts. Mismatch with germline at one junction end may stem from a read error. The genes are TRBV12-3 or TRBV12-4 and TRBJ2-7; D call uncertain. CDR3 length: 12 residues. The CDR3 coding sequence is TGTGCCAGCAGCTTAGGGACCTACGAGCAGTACTTC. It specifies CASSLGTYEQYF.

Only a few counts were recorded for this clonotype. The chain joins TRBV6-2 or TRBV6-3 to TRBJ2-5; D remains ambiguous. Germline V gene data show CDR1 as MNHEY and CDR2 as SVGEGT. CDR3 length: 16 amino acids. V lost 5 bases and J 1 base, leaving 17 bases between the germline ends. CDR3 region: CASSRTNSPVQETQYF. CDR3 nucleotide sequence: TGTGCCAGCAGTCGGACCAACAGTCCGGTCCAAGAGACCCAGTACTTC.

J is TRBJ1-1 and V is TRBV6-6; D gene ambiguous. The V and J ends lost 5 bases and 0 bases respectively, with 4 bases between them. Germline values: CDR1 MNHNY, CDR2 SVGAGI (reference sequence). The CDR3 runs 12 residues. DNA for the CDR3: TGTGCCAGCAGTGATGTGAACACTGAAGCTTTCTTT. Its translation is CASSDVNTEAFF.

This clonotype came up a few times. V and J are TRBV15 and TRBJ2-7; TRBD1 is a possible D gene (6 bases). V lost 8 bases, J lost 3 bases, and 14 bases lay in between. Germline values: CDR1 LNHNV, CDR2 YYDKDF (reference sequence). The CDR3 contains 13 residues. The CDR3 loop is CATQAGDNYEQYF. The CDR3 DNA follows: TGTGCCACCCAGGCAGGGGACAACTACGAGCAGTACTTC. Using reference TRBV15 and TRBJ2-7 for the parts outside the CDR3, the full variable domain is DAMVIQNPRYQVTQFGKPVTLSCSQTLNHNVMYWYQQKSSQAPKLLFHYYDKDFNNEADTPDNFQSRRPNTSFCFLDIRSPGLGDTAMYLCATQAGDNYEQYFGPGTRLTVT.

This chain connects TRBV6-6 to TRBJ2-5, with a weak D call TRBD2 (5 bases). Germline assignment: CDR1 MNHNY and CDR2 SVGAGI (reference sequence). V lost 1 base and J lost 4, with 13 bases in between. CDR3 length: 15 residues. CDR3 DNA: TGTGCCAGCAGTTACTTGGCGGACGCGGGAGAGACCCAGTACTTC. It codes for CASSYLADAGETQYF.

This rearrangement joins TRBV7-4 to TRBJ2-3; D is undetermined. From germline, CDR1 is SGHVT and CDR2 SQSDAQ. Trimming removed 3 bases from V and 3 bases from J, with 16 bases in between. CDR3 length equals 16 residues. CDR3 nucleotide sequence: TGTGCCAGCAGCTTTCTCAAAAGTGGCCCAACAGATACGCAGTATTTT. Protein: CASSFLKSGPTDTQYF.

This clonotype showed up many times. The chain recombines TRBV7-2 with TRBJ1-6, with D maybe TRBD1 (6 bases). CDR1 is SGHTA and CDR2 is FQGNSA in the germline V gene. The CDR3 sequence is 15 residues long. Between the trimmed V and J ends, which lost 3 bases and 7 bases, there was a span of 13 bases. The DNA of the CDR3 is TGTGCCAGCAGCTTTGGTCAGGGGCTGAATTCACCCCTCCACTTT. It yields the protein CASSFGQGLNSPLHF.

Concerning this clonotype itself: The CDR3 ends on some other residue instead of the conserved phenylalanine or tryptophan, so this is likely a read error. The V call is TRBV7-9, the J call TRBJ2-1, with 9 nucleotides matching TRBD2. Germline CDR1 SEHNR, CDR2 FQNEAQ (reference sequence). V was clipped by 1 base and J by 3 bases; unmatched bases: 1. CDR3 length: 15 residues. CDR3 sequence reads: CASSLVSGSYNEQFL. In DNA, the CDR3 is TGTGCCAGCAGCTTAGTTAGCGGGAGCTACAATGAGCAGTTCTTA.

This clonotype turned up a few times. The genes are TRBV7-2 and TRBJ2-4, with D tentatively TRBD1 (7 bases). Germline CDR1 is SGHTA and CDR2 is FQGNSA. The length of the CDR3 is 17 residues. Trimming pared 5 bases from V and 0 bases from J, leaving 17 bases between. CDR3 sequence (DNA): TGTGCCAGCAGCCCTCAGGGGGGAATACTAGCCAAAAACATTCAGTACTTC. Protein sequence: CASSPQGGILAKNIQYF.

This chain connects TRBV12-5 to TRBJ2-3; no clear D gene. The CDR3 has 12 amino acids. Trimming cost V 2 bases and J 7 bases, with 7 bases left between them. Germline CDR1 LGHNT, CDR2 FRNRAP. The CDR3 nucleotides are TGTGCTAGTGGTTTGACAGAGTATACGCAGTATTTT. This gives the protein CASGLTEYTQYF.

This clonotype was recorded a few times. The chain employs TRBV19 and TRBJ2-2, with D perhaps TRBD1 (7 bases). This CDR3 comprises 20 residues. V was clipped by 1 base and J by 3 bases, with 24 bases between them. Germline CDR1 and CDR2: LNHDA and SQIVND (reference sequence). CDR3 nucleotides: TGTGCCAGTAGTATAGCCGCCAGGATCAGGCAGGGGGGTCACACCGGGGAGCTGTTTTTT. It specifies CASSIAARIRQGGHTGELFF.

This clonotype was recorded many times. The chain carries TRBV7-2 and TRBJ1-6; D gene unclear. From germline, CDR1 is SGHTA and CDR2 FQGNSA. The CDR3 has 15 residues. Trimming removed 2 bases from V and 7 bases from J, with 12 bases in between. CDR3 DNA: TGTGCCAGCAGCTTATTGGGCCTCGACAATTCACCCCTCCACTTT. The encoded protein is CASSLLGLDNSPLHF.